The entry below gives a single TCR beta chain sequence along with its context. The sample belongs to a study of T cell changes during pregnancy in multiple sclerosis. Generated by immunoSEQ multiplex PCR, the TCRdb table keeps only in-frame clones and is missing some. The sample has about 30,000 clones, approximately 90% seen once. Per germline, CDR1 WSHSY and CDR2 SAAADI. V shed 8 bases and J 0 bases; nucleotides not matched to a gene: 3. CDR3 length: 15 amino acids. This material consisted of peripheral blood, taken in the second trimester of pregnancy. This chain links TRBV10-2 with TRBJ1-5, with TRBD1 identical over 11 bases. The clonotype was recovered from a female donor in good health, enrolled as a control in a pregnancy study. The CDR3, as DNA: TGCGCCAGCTGGGACAGGGGGAATAGCAATCAGCCCCAGCATTTT. Residues: CASWDRGNSNQPQHF.